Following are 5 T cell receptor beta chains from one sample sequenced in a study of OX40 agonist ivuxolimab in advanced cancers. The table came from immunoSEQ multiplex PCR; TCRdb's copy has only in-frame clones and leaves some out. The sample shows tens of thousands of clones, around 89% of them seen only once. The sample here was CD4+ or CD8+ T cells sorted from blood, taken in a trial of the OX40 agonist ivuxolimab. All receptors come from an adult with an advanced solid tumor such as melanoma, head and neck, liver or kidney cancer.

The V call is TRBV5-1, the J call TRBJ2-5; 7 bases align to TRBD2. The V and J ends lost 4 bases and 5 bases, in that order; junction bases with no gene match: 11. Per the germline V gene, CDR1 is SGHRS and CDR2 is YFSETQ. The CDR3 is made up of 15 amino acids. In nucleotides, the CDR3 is TGCGCCAGCAGCGTGGTGAGCGGAGCGGGGGAGACCCAGTACTTC. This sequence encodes CASSVVSGAGETQYF.

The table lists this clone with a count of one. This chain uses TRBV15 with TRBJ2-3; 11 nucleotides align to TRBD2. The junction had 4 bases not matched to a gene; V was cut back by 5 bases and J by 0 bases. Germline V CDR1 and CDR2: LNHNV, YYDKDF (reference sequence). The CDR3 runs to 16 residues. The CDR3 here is CATSGGLAGSTDTQYF. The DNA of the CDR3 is TGTGCCACCAGCGGAGGACTAGCGGGTAGCACAGATACGCAGTATTTT.

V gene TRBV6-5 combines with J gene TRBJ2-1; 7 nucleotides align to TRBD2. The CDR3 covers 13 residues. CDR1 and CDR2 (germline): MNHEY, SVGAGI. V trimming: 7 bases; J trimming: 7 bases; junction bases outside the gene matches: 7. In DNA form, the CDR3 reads TGTGCCAGCACCAACCCCGGGAGGAATGAGCAGTTCTTC. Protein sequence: CASTNPGRNEQFF.

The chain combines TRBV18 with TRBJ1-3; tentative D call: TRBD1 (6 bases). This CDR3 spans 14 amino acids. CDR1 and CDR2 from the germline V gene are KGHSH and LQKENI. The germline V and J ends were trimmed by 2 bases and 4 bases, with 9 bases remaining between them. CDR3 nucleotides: TGTGCCAGCTCACCAGGGACAAACGGAAACACCATATATTTT. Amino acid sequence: CASSPGTNGNTIYF.

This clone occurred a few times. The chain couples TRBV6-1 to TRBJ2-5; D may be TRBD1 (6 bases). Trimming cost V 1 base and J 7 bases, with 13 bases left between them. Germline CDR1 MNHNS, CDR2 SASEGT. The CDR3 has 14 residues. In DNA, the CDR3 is TGTGCCAGCAGTGAAGAAGTAGGGGGAGTGACCCAGTACTTC. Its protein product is CASSEEVGGVTQYF.